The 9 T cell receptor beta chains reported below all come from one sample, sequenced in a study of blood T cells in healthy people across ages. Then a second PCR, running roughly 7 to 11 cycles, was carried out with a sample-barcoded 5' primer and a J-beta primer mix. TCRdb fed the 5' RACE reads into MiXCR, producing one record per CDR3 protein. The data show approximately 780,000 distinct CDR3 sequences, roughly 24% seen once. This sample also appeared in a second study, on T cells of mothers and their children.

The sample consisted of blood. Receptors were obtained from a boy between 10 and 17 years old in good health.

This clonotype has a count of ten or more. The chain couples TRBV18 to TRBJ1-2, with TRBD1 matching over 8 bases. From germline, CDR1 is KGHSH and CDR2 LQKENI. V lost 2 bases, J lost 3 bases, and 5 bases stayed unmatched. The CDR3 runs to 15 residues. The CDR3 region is CASSPTGGLYYGYTF. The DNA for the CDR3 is TGTGCCAGCTCACCAACAGGGGGTCTATACTATGGCTACACCTTC.

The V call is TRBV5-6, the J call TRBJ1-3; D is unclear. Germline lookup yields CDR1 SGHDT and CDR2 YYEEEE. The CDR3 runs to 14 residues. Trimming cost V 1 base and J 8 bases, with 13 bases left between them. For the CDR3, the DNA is TGTGCCAGCAGCTTGATCGCCGTTCGTGACACCATATATTTT. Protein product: CASSLIAVRDTIYF.

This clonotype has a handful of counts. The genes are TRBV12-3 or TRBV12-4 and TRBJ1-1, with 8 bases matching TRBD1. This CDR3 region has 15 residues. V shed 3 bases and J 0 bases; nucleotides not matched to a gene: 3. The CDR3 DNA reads TGTGCCAGCAGTTTGGGGGACAGGATGAACACTGAAGCTTTCTTT. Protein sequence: CASSLGDRMNTEAFF.

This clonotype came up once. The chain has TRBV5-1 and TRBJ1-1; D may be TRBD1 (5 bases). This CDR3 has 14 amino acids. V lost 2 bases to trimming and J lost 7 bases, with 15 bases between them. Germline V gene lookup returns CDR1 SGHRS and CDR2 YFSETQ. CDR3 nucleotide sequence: TGCGCCAGCAGCTTAATCGGGGGGAGAGATGAAGCTTTCTTT. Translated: CASSLIGGRDEAFF. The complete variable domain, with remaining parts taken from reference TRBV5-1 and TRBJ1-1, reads KAGVTQTPRYLIKTRGQQVTLSCSPISGHRSVSWYQQTPGQGLQFLFEYFSETQRNKGNFPGRFSGRQFSNSRSEMNVSTLELGDSALYLCASSLIGGRDEAFFGQGTRLTVV.

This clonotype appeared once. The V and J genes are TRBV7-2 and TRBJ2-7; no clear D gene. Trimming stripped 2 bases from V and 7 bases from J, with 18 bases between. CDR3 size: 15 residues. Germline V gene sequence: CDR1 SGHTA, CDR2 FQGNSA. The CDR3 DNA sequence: TGTGCCAGCAGCTTACAGGTCTCCTACCAGAGGGAGCAGTACTTC. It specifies CASSLQVSYQREQYF.

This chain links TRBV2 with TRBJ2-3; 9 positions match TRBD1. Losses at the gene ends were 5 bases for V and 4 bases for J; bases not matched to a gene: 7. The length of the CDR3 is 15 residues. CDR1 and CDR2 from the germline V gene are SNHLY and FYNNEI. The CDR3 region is CASSQHRGLADTQYF. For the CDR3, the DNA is TGTGCCAGCAGTCAACACAGGGGGCTAGCAGATACGCAGTATTTT. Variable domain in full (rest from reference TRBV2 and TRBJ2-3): EPEVTQTPSHQVTQMGQEVILRCVPISNHLYFYWYRQILGQKVEFLVSFYNNEISEKSEIFDDQFSVERPDGSNFTLKIRSTKLEDSAMYFCASSQHRGLADTQYFGPGTRLTVL.

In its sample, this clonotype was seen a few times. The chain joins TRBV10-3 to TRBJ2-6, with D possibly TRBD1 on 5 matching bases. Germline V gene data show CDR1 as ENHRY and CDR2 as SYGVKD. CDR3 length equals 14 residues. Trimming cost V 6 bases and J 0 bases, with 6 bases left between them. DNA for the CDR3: TGTGCCATCAGGGACAACTCTGGGGCCAACGTCCTGACTTTC. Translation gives CAIRDNSGANVLTF.

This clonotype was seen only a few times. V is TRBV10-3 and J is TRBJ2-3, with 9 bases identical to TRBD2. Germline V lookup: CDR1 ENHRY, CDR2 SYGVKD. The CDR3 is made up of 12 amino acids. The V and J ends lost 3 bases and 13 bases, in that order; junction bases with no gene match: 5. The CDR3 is CAISDEAGGEYF. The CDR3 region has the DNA TGTGCCATCAGTGATGAAGCGGGGGGAGAGTATTTT.

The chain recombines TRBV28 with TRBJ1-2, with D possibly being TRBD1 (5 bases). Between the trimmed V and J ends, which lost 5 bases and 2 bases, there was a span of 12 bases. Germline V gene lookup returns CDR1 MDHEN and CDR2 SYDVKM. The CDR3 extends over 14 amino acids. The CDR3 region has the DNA TGTGCCAGCAGTGGCGGGACGGCCAACTATGGCTACACCTTC. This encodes CASSGGTANYGYTF.